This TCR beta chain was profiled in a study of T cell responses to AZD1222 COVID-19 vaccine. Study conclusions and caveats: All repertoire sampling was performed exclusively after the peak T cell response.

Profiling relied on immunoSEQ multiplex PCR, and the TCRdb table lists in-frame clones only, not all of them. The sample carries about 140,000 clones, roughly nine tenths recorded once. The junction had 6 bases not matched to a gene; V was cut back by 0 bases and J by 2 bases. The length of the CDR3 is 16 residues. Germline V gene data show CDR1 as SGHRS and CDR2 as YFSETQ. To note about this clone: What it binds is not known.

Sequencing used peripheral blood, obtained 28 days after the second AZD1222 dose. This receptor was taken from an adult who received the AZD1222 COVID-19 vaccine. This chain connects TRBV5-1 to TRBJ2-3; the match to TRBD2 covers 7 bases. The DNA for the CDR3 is TGCGCCAGCAGCTTGGTAGCTAGCGGAGCCACAGATACGCAGTATTTT. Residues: CASSLVASGATDTQYF.